A selection of T cell receptor beta chains follows, all from one sample in a study of shared clonotypes between healthy human individuals. Using immunoSEQ multiplex PCR, the repertoire was profiled, and TCRdb retains in-frame clones only, with some absent. This table has more than 900,000 clones, approximately 80% appearing once. The sequenced sample consisted of memory CD4+ T cells from PBMCs. These receptor sequences come from a man younger than 30 in good health. Some clones in this sample may be carry-over from other donors' samples. CDR3s include the opening cysteine and the closing phenylalanine or tryptophan.

j_call v_call cdr3_aa
TRBJ2-7 TRBV19 CASSIAGGSEQYF
TRBJ1-5 TRBV18 CASSSGQGGNQPQHF
TRBJ2-7 TRBV5-1 CASSPRQGRNEQYF
TRBJ2-3 TRBV5-1 CASKETSGITDTQYF
TRBJ2-6 TRBV28 CASRDQGGANVLTF
TRBJ1-5 TRBV2 CASRYSEGQPQHF
TRBJ2-5 TRBV18 CASALGFKETQYF
TRBJ2-1 TRBV10-3 CAISGTSENHNEQFF
TRBJ1-2 TRBV7-8 CASAPRSAGLGIYGYTF
TRBJ2-3 TRBV5-1 CASSRGTASHTDTQYF
TRBJ1-2 TRBV2 CASKDRGTNYGYTF
TRBJ1-1 TRBV10-3 CAISESPPPTEAFF
TRBJ2-7 TRBV10-3 CAISEPKGSRTLEQYF
TRBJ1-1 TRBV18 CASNPPSGMNTEAFF
TRBJ1-1 TRBV7-9 CASSPVRESEAFF
TRBJ2-2 TRBV5-1 CASSLNPPGGTGELFF
TRBJ2-1 TRBV6-6 CASGGGSVGGEQFF
TRBJ2-4 TRBV5-4 CASSRSGGAIKNIQYF
TRBJ2-3 TRBV12-1 CASRPGTTNTQYF
TRBJ1-2 TRBV7-8 CASSSTGPTLF
TRBJ2-7 TRBV2 CASRMGPRGSYEQYF
TRBJ2-3 TRBV27 CASSLLPGTSGRRNTQYF
TRBJ2-7 TRBV7-8 CASSLDSGYPSEQYF
TRBJ1-1 TRBV6-6 CASSPTLQVSAFF
TRBJ1-2 TRBV7-3 CASSFDSFYGYTF
TRBJ2-2 TRBV4-2 CASSQDPNIYTGELFF
TRBJ2-3 TRBV5-1 CASSSRYLREGRADTQYF
TRBJ2-2 TRBV7-3 CASSLGVNTGELFF
TRBJ1-6 TRBV29-1 CSVSQGEDSPLHF
TRBJ2-1 TRBV10-3 CAISESTGRYNEQFF
TRBJ2-3 TRBV5-1 CASSLGQTAVTDTQYF
TRBJ2-3 TRBV11-3 CASSLGTSGRGTDTQYF
TRBJ2-1 TRBV9 CASTQGQIYNEQFF
TRBJ2-5 TRBV9 CASSVSGRAGETQYF
TRBJ2-2 TRBV28 CASRTTGDTGELFF
TRBJ2-7 TRBV19 CASSRRGSYHEQYF
TRBJ2-7 TRBV30 CAWAYGTGDYEQYF
TRBJ2-7 TRBV5-1 CASSPQGSYEQYF
TRBJ1-2 TRBV7-9 CASSFGQGGTGGYTF
TRBJ2-3 TRBV29-1 CSVEGGRGADTQYF
TRBJ1-2 TRBV2 CASSERRPYGYTF
TRBJ2-3 TRBV21-1 CASSTHRRGRTDTQYF
TRBJ2-7 TRBV7-6 CASSSIAGGPGEQYF
TRBJ1-2 TRBV19 CASTTDRDSYGYTF
TRBJ1-4 TRBV7-9 CASRRGQNEKLFF
TRBJ2-7 TRBV4-3 CASSPTIYSYEQYF
TRBJ1-3 TRBV7-9 CASSLDLPIGNTIYF
TRBJ2-1 TRBV28 CASSIPSLNEQFF
NA TRBV7-6 CASTYGTSGSYEQYF
TRBJ1-1 TRBV5-1 CASSLGGGANTEAFF
TRBJ2-1 TRBV11-1 CASSPYGGTQFF
TRBJ2-7 TRBV7-2 CASSLSFGQGYEQYF
TRBJ1-1 TRBV18 CASSPLGQGRNTEAFF
TRBJ1-4 TRBV28 CASTIPGAVELFF
TRBJ2-7 TRBV18 CASSSDRGRYEQYF
TRBJ2-1 TRBV28 CASSFSGSNYNEQFF